This is a list of T cell receptor beta chains from one sample in a study of blood T cells in healthy people across ages. TCRdb re-derived calls from the 5' RACE reads in MiXCR, one entry per CDR3 protein. The profile shows approximately 1.5 million distinct CDR3 sequences, roughly 32% of them singletons. The source material was blood. The origin of the receptors is a woman aged 25-40 years in good health. Each CDR3 is given with its conserved first and last residue. A D gene is named only where the DNA matches it firmly. Size tells how often a clone was seen (once, few, many) or the class of an expanded clone, and some rows leave it out.

D: -; V: TRBV6-2/TRBV6-3; J: TRBJ2-1; size: -; CDR3: CASSYSVRNEQFF; DNA: TGTGCCAGCAGTTACTCGGTCAGGAATGAGCAGTTCTTC
D: TRBD2; V: TRBV11-2; J: TRBJ2-3; size: many; CDR3: CASSARLGREDTQYF; DNA: TGTGCCAGCAGCGCCCGACTGGGGAGGGAAGATACGCAGTATTTT
D: -; V: TRBV20-1; J: TRBJ1-2; size: -; CDR3: CSANSQPGGYGYTF; DNA: TGCAGTGCTAACTCTCAGCCGGGGGGCTATGGCTACACCTTC
D: TRBD2; V: TRBV20-1; J: TRBJ2-1; size: -; CDR3: CSAGGSGTWGEQFF; DNA: TGCAGTGCGGGGGGTAGCGGGACCTGGGGTGAGCAGTTCTTC
D: -; V: TRBV12-3/TRBV12-4; J: TRBJ2-7; size: many; CDR3: CASSFGGTLAYEQYF; DNA: TGTGCCAGCAGTTTCGGCGGGACACTGGCCTACGAGCAGTACTTC
D: TRBD2; V: TRBV6-1; J: TRBJ2-1; size: few; CDR3: CASSELAGELNEQFF; DNA: TGTGCCAGCAGTGAACTAGCGGGAGAGCTGAATGAGCAGTTCTTC
D: -; V: TRBV20-1; J: TRBJ1-2; size: few; CDR3: CSANPDLYGYTF; DNA: TGCAGTGCTAACCCCGACCTGTATGGCTACACCTTC
D: -; V: TRBV20-1; J: TRBJ2-6; size: -; CDR3: CSAPLTELWGANVLTF; DNA: TGCAGTGCTCCTCTGACGGAACTCTGGGGGGCCAACGTCCTGACTTTC
D: -; V: TRBV4-2; J: TRBJ1-3; size: -; CDR3: CASSVTLPGQPSGNTIYF; DNA: TGTGCCAGCAGCGTCACCCTACCGGGGCAGCCCTCTGGAAACACCATATATTTT
D: TRBD1; V: TRBV9; J: TRBJ2-1; size: once; CDR3: CASSALGQGDLDEQFF; DNA: TGTGCCAGCAGCGCCTTGGGACAGGGGGACCTCGATGAGCAGTTCTTC